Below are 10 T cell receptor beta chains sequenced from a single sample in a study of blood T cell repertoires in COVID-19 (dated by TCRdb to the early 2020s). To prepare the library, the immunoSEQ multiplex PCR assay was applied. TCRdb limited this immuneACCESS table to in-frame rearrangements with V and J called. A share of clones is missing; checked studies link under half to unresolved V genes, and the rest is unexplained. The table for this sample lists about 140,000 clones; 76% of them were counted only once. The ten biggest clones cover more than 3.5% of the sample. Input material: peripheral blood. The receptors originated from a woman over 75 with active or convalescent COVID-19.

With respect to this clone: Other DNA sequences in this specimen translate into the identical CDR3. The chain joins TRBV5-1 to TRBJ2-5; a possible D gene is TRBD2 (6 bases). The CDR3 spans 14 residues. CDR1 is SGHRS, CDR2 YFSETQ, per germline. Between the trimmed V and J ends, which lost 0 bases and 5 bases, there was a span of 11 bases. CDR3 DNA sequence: TGCGCCAGCAGCTTGGGGGGACTTGCGGAGACCCAGTACTTC. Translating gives CASSLGGLAETQYF.

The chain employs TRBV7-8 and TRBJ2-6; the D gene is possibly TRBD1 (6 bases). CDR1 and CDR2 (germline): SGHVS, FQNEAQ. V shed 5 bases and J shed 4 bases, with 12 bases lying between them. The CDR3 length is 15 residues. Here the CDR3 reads CASSLWGTGANVLTF. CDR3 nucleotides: TGTGCCAGCAGCCTGTGGGGGACAGGGGCCAACGTCCTGACTTTC.

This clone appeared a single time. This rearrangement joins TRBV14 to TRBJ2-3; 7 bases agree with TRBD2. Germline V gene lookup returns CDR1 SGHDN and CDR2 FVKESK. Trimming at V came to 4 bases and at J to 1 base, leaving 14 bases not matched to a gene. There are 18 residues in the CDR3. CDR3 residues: CASSPKPPWGGGTDTQYF. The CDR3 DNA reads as TGTGCCAGCAGCCCAAAGCCCCCATGGGGGGGAGGCACAGATACGCAGTATTTT.

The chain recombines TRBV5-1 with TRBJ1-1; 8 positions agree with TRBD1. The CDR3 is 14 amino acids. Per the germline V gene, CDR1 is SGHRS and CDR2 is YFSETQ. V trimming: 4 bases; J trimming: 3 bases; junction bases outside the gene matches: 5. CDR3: CASSEGTGYTEAFF. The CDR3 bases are TGCGCCAGCAGCGAGGGGACAGGCTACACTGAAGCTTTCTTT.

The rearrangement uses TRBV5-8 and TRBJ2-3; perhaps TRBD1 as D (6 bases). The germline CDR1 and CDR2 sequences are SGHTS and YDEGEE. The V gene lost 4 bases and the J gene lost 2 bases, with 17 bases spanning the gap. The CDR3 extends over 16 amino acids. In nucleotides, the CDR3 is TGTGCCAGCAGCACGGGCTTGACAGGATCCACAGATACGCAGTATTTT. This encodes CASSTGLTGSTDTQYF.

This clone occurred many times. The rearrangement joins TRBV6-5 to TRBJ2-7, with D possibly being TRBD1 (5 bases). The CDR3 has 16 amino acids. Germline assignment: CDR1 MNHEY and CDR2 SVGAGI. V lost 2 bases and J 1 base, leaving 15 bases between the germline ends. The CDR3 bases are TGTGCCAGCAGTTACACGGCAGGGATCGTTTCCTACGAGCAGTACTTC. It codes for CASSYTAGIVSYEQYF.

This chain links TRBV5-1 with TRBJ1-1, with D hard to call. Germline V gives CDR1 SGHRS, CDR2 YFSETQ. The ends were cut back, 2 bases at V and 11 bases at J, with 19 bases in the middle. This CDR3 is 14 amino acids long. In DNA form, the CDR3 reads TGCGCCAGCAGCTTAATAGGGTATGCGGGTCGTGCTTTCTTT. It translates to CASSLIGYAGRAFF.

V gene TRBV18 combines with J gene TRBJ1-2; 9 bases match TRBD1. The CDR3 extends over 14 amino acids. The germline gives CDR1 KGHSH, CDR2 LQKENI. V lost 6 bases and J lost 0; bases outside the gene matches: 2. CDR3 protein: CASSRDRANYGYTF. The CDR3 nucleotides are TGTGCCAGCTCCAGGGACAGGGCTAACTATGGCTACACCTTC.

The CDR3 DNA sequence: TGTGCCAGCAGCTTAGGGGGACAGGTCTCCTACGAGCAGTACTTC. Translating it yields CASSLGGQVSYEQYF. V gene TRBV7-6 combines with J gene TRBJ2-7; the match to TRBD1 covers 8 bases. V was pared by 1 base and J by 0 bases, with 2 bases of the junction left unmatched. The CDR3 contains 15 residues. Germline V gene sequence: CDR1 SGHVS, CDR2 FNYEAQ. Looking up the rest from reference TRBV7-6 and TRBJ2-7 gives the full variable domain: GAGVSQSPRYKVTKRGQDVALRCDPISGHVSLYWYRQALGQGPEFLTYFNYEAQQDKSGLPNDRFSAERPEGSISTLTIQRTEQRDSAMYRCASSLGGQVSYEQYFGPGTRLTVT.

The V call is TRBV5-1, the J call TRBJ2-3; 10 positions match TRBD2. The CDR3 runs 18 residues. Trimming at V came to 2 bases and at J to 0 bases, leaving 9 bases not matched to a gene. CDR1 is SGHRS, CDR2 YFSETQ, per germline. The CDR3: CASSFGLAGATSTDTQYF. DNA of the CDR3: TGCGCCAGCAGCTTTGGCCTAGCGGGGGCCACGAGCACAGATACGCAGTATTTT.